A selection of T cell receptor beta chains follows, all from one sample in a study of blood T cells in healthy people across ages. TCRdb analysed the 5' RACE reads with MiXCR anew, one entry per CDR3 protein. The sample has 850,000 to 1,000,000 distinct CDR3 sequences; about 53% are singletons. The sequencing input was blood. The receptor source for this set is a woman between 55 and 75 years old in good health. Each CDR3 is given with its conserved first and last residue.

v_call,j_call,cdr3_aa
TRBV20-1,TRBJ2-7,CSASSPGLRASYEQYF
TRBV15,TRBJ2-3,CATSRGGSTDTQYF
TRBV18,TRBJ1-6,CASSPRGEDSPLHF
TRBV19,TRBJ1-1,CASIRTPTNTEAFF
TRBV15,TRBJ2-5,CATETGFQETQYF
TRBV28,TRBJ2-1,CASSFLAGGNEQFF
TRBV6-1,TRBJ2-1,CASSDRGQSYNEQFF
TRBV29-1,TRBJ2-1,CSSRLDRGYNEQFF
TRBV18,-,CASSPWGHGFADEQYF
TRBV20-1,TRBJ2-1,CSAIGLAGGFDNEQFF
TRBV4-1,-,CASSRGTDYEQYF
TRBV15,TRBJ2-3,CATSGFRVGTDAQYF
TRBV18,TRBJ2-1,CASSPPAAGGNEQFF
TRBV28,TRBJ1-4,CASSLAVVGAGEKLFF
TRBV30,TRBJ1-1,CAWRLQGTEAFF
TRBV20-1,TRBJ2-5,CSAPAGLAREQYF
TRBV4-1,TRBJ2-3,CASSQEGQDTDTQYF
TRBV20-1,TRBJ1-1,CGTGGAWDTEAFF
TRBV5-5,TRBJ2-1,CASSYRAGWTSKGDEQFF
TRBV7-2,TRBJ2-5,CASSSHSLLQETQYF
TRBV12-3/TRBV12-4,TRBJ2-4,CASRSGPNIQYF
TRBV6-5,TRBJ1-2,CASSYSIGGVWLYGYTF
TRBV3-1,TRBJ2-7,CASSQESGQAVYEQYF
TRBV7-9,TRBJ2-1,CASSRAGTGYNEQFF